One and the same sample provided the 23 T cell receptor beta chains below, sequenced in a study of CD8 T cells in Susac syndrome. Reverse transcription used roughly 0.5 to 1 ug RNA and random hexamers. In TCRdb, the immunoSEQ multiplex PCR reads were re-called with MiXCR into one record per CDR3 protein. The table includes 150,000 to 160,000 distinct CDR3 sequences, about 95% detected once. The sample comprised CD4+ T cells from PBMCs. All receptors come from a human donor with Susac syndrome.

J is TRBJ1-5 and V is TRBV20-1, with 10 positions matching TRBD1. The CDR3 sequence is 15 residues long. The V gene end was trimmed by 0 bases and the J gene end by 6 bases; junction bases not matched to a gene: 5. CDR1 DFQATT and CDR2 SNEGSKA come from the germline V gene (reference sequence). The CDR3 protein is CSARDRDRGGQPQHF. CDR3 DNA sequence: TGCAGTGCTAGAGATCGGGACAGGGGAGGTCAGCCCCAGCATTTT.

The rearrangement uses TRBV24-1 and TRBJ2-1; D is uncertain. V shed 8 bases and J shed 5 bases, with 9 bases lying between them. This CDR3 contains 12 residues. Germline V gene sequence: CDR1 KGHDR, CDR2 SFDVKD. The CDR3 DNA reads as TGTGCCACCACCTCCCGTAACAATGAGCAGTTCTTC. Protein: CATTSRNNEQFF.

There are a few counts of this clonotype. The V and J genes are TRBV9 and TRBJ1-6, with 9 bases identical to TRBD1. There are 15 residues in the CDR3. The ends lost 0 bases at V and 7 bases at J; junction bases unmatched: 2. Germline V lookup: CDR1 SGDLS, CDR2 YYNGEE. In nucleotides, the CDR3 is TGTGCCAGCAGCGTAGAGGGACAGGGCAATTCACCCCTCCACTTT. This sequence encodes CASSVEGQGNSPLHF.

The V gene is TRBV5-6, the J gene TRBJ1-4; D not certain. Per the germline V gene, CDR1 is SGHDT and CDR2 is YYEEEE. The CDR3 is made up of 14 amino acids. Trimming took 4 bases from V and 1 from J, leaving 8 bases between them. CDR3 coding DNA: TGTGCCAGCAGCAAGGGTGGAACTAATGAAAAACTGTTTTTT. Its translation: CASSKGGTNEKLFF.

This clonotype was picked up a small number of times. This chain joins TRBV16 and TRBJ2-7; the D gene is possibly TRBD1 (6 bases). This CDR3 spans 11 amino acids. Germline loops: CDR1 KGHSY, CDR2 FQNENV. The ends were cut back, 2 bases at V and 7 bases at J, with 6 bases in the middle. The DNA of the CDR3 is TGTGCCAGCAGCCAAAGGGGGGAGCAGTACTTC. This gives the protein CASSQRGEQYF.

CDR3: CALKPRRVQETQYF. The CDR3 nucleotides are TGTGCCTTAAAGCCCCGACGGGTGCAAGAGACCCAGTACTTC. The gene calls are TRBV30 and TRBJ2-5; D uncertain. The CDR3 runs to 14 residues. Germline lookup yields CDR1 GTSNPN and CDR2 SVGIG (reference sequence). Trimming pared 7 bases from V and 2 bases from J, leaving 17 bases between.

This clonotype was seen a single time. The chain is built from TRBV18 and TRBJ2-1; D call uncertain. This CDR3 has 12 amino acids. Trimming left V 5 bases short and J 8 bases short, with 10 bases between. CDR1 and CDR2 (germline): KGHSH, LQKENI. The CDR3 sequence: CASSMATDEQFF. CDR3 bases: TGTGCCAGCTCAATGGCTACCGATGAGCAGTTCTTC.

The V gene is TRBV4-1, the J gene TRBJ2-7; a possible D gene is TRBD1 (6 bases). The CDR3 consists of 14 residues. Germline lookup yields CDR1 MGHRA and CDR2 YSYEKL. V dropped 1 base and J dropped 0 bases, with 7 bases sitting between them. Here the CDR3 DNA reads TGCGCCAGCAGCCAAGCAGGGGTCTCCTACGAGCAGTACTTC. It translates to CASSQAGVSYEQYF.

The chain combines TRBV20-1 with TRBJ2-3, with D possibly matching TRBD1 (6 bases). This CDR3 comprises 16 residues. Between the trimmed V and J ends, which lost 6 bases and 6 bases, there was a span of 25 bases. CDR1 is DFQATT, CDR2 SNEGSKA, per germline (reference sequence). CDR3 DNA sequence: TGCAGTGCGAACCCCCCCCTCACCGACAGGCCCGATACGCAGTATTTT. Its translation: CSANPPLTDRPDTQYF.

This chain uses TRBV12-3 or TRBV12-4 with TRBJ2-7; 7 bases map to TRBD1. The length of the CDR3 is 14 residues. The ends lost 3 bases at V and 2 bases at J; junction bases unmatched: 4. CDR3 loop: CASSLGTVTYEQYF. The CDR3 DNA follows: TGTGCCAGCAGTTTGGGGACAGTCACCTACGAGCAGTACTTC.

The chain links TRBV7-9 to TRBJ2-4; D is perhaps TRBD1 (7 bases). Germline V gives CDR1 SEHNR, CDR2 FQNEAQ (reference sequence). The CDR3 has 15 residues. Deletions cut 4 bases from V and 7 bases from J, with 17 bases between. The CDR3 coding sequence is TGTGCCAGCAGCTCGGAACAGGGGAGGAAGAACATTCAGTACTTC. The encoded protein is CASSSEQGRKNIQYF.

The chain carries TRBV2 and TRBJ2-5; no reliable D call. This CDR3 contains 13 residues. The ends were cut back, 4 bases at V and 5 bases at J, with 11 bases in the middle. CDR1 and CDR2 from the germline V gene are SNHLY and FYNNEI. CDR3 sequence (DNA): TGTGCCAGCAGTGCTGATCTGTCGGAGACCCAGTACTTC. As protein: CASSADLSETQYF.

CDR3 sequence: CASSRWTGADQPQHF. CDR3 nucleotide sequence: TGTGCCAGCAGTCGGTGGACAGGGGCTGATCAGCCCCAGCATTTT. This chain links TRBV27 with TRBJ1-5, with 9 bases that match TRBD1. Germline V gene sequence: CDR1 MNHEY, CDR2 SMNVEV (reference sequence). V lost 5 bases, J lost 5 bases, and 7 bases stayed unmatched. The CDR3 has 15 amino acids.

The V call is TRBV4-3, the J call TRBJ2-2; unclear D gene. Trimming pared 6 bases from V and 5 bases from J, leaving 16 bases between. The CDR3 has 15 amino acids. CDR1 is LGHNA and CDR2 is YSLEER in the germline V gene. In DNA, the CDR3 is TGCGCCAGCAGTCAGACGCGGATAAGGACCGGGGAGCTGTTTTTT. As protein: CASSQTRIRTGELFF.

The rearrangement joins TRBV5-1 to TRBJ2-1; D perhaps matches TRBD1 (6 bases). The CDR3 extends over 14 amino acids. CDR1 and CDR2 (germline): SGHRS, YFSETQ. The V end was cut by 0 bases, the J end by 6 bases, with 10 bases between. CDR3 loop: CASSLDRVGNEQFF. The CDR3 DNA sequence: TGCGCCAGCAGCTTGGACAGGGTTGGCAATGAGCAGTTCTTC.

This clonotype was recorded once. The gene calls are TRBV20-1 and TRBJ2-3; D is uncertain. Trimming took off 7 bases at V and 1 base at J, with 12 bases between the two ends. Germline loops: CDR1 DFQATT, CDR2 SNEGSKA (reference sequence). The CDR3 contains 13 residues. CDR3 region: CSVARWGTDTQYF. The CDR3 region has the DNA TGCAGTGTTGCCCGGTGGGGCACAGATACGCAGTATTTT.

J is TRBJ1-5 and V is TRBV18; TRBD1 is a possible D gene (6 bases). With 3 bases removed from V and 6 bases from J, the gap between germline ends came to 9 bases. The CDR3 contains 13 residues. Germline lookup yields CDR1 KGHSH and CDR2 LQKENI. Here the CDR3 reads CASSPEGGQPQHF. The DNA of the CDR3 is TGTGCCAGCTCACCTGAGGGGGGTCAGCCCCAGCATTTT.

The sample holds a few counts of this clonotype. The J gene is TRBJ2-5, the V gene TRBV2; D is undetermined. The CDR3 has 11 amino acids. Trimming took off 1 base at V and 5 bases at J, with 2 bases between the two ends. CDR1 and CDR2 from the germline V gene are SNHLY and FYNNEI. CDR3 in amino acids: CASSEGETQYF. In DNA form, the CDR3 reads TGTGCCAGCAGTGAAGGGGAGACCCAGTACTTC.

This chain uses TRBV18 with TRBJ2-1; D call uncertain. This CDR3 region has 11 residues. CDR1 and CDR2 (germline): KGHSH, LQKENI. V was shortened by 1 base and J by 10 bases, with 5 bases between the two germline ends. The CDR3 sequence: CASSPLEEQFF. Written as DNA, the CDR3 is TGTGCCAGCTCACCACTAGAGGAGCAGTTCTTC.

This rearrangement joins TRBV5-6 to TRBJ2-3, with 7 bases fitting TRBD1. This CDR3 comprises 16 residues. Germline-derived CDR1 and CDR2 are SGHDT and YYEEEE. The V gene end was trimmed by 0 bases and the J gene end by 2 bases; junction bases not matched to a gene: 6. CDR3 DNA sequence: TGTGCCAGCAGCTTGGGACAGGGACGCTACACAGATACGCAGTATTTT. Translating gives CASSLGQGRYTDTQYF.

There are a few counts of this clonotype. The V and J genes are TRBV29-1 and TRBJ2-1; D remains ambiguous. The CDR3 extends over 11 amino acids. V was pared by 0 bases and J by 9 bases, with 6 bases between. Germline values: CDR1 SQVTM, CDR2 ANQGSEA. CDR3 in amino acids: CSVEDTAEQFF. CDR3 nucleotide sequence: TGCAGCGTTGAAGATACGGCTGAGCAGTTCTTC.

The chain links TRBV7-6 to TRBJ1-6; D might be TRBD1 (5 bases). Per germline, CDR1 SGHVS and CDR2 FNYEAQ. The CDR3 is made up of 15 amino acids. The ends were cut back, 5 bases at V and 2 bases at J, with 10 bases in the middle. In DNA form, the CDR3 reads TGTGCCAGCAGCCTCAAGACAGCCTATAATTCACCCCTCCACTTT. Translated: CASSLKTAYNSPLHF.

The chain uses TRBV12-3 or TRBV12-4 and TRBJ1-4; D possibly corresponds to TRBD1 (5 bases). Trimming removed 6 bases at V and 7 bases at J, with 12 bases between. The CDR3 runs to 13 residues. The CDR3 here is CASSGTGREKLFF. CDR3 coding DNA: TGTGCCAGCAGCGGGACCGGCCGTGAAAAACTGTTTTTT.